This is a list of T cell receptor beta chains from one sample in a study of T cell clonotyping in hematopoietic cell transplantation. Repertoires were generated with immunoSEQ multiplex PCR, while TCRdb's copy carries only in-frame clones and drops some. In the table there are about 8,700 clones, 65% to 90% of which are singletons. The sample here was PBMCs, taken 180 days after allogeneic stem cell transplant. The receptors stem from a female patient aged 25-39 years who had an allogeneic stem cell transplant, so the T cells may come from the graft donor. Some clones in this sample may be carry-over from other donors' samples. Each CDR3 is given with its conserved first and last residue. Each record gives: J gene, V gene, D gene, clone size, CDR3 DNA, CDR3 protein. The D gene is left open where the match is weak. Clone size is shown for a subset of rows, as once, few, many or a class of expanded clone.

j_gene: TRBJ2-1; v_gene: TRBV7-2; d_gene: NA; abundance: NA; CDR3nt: TGTGCCAGCAGCGCCGGGACTGAGCAGTTCTTC; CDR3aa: CASSAGTEQFF
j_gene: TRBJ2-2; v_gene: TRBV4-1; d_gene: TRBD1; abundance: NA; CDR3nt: TGCGCCAGCAGCCAAGGACCTGACAGGGCCGGGGAGCTGTTTTTT; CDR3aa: CASSQGPDRAGELFF
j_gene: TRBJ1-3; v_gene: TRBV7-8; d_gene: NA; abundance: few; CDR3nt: TGTGCCACCACTCTTGGGCCAGGAAACACCATATATTTT; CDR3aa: CATTLGPGNTIYF
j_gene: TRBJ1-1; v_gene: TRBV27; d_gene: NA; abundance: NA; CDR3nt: TGTGCCAGCAGTCCCCTCACGATCCGGGAAGCTTTCTTT; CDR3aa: CASSPLTIREAFF
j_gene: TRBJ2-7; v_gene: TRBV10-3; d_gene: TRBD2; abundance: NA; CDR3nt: TGTGCCATCAGTGTCCTAGCGGGGGTCTACGAGCAGTACTTC; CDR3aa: CAISVLAGVYEQYF
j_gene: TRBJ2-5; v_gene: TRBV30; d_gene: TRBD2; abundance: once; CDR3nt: TGTGCCTGGAACTCCGGGACTAGCGGGGGGGGCTCCTACTTC; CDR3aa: CAWNSGTSGGGSYF
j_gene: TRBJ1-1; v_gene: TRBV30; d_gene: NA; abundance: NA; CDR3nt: TGTGCCTGGGGGACTGAAGCTTTCTTT; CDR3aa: CAWGTEAFF
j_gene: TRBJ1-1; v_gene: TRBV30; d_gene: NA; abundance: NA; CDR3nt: TGTGCCTGGTCGCCGGACGGCCTGAACACTGAAGCTTTCTTT; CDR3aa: CAWSPDGLNTEAFF
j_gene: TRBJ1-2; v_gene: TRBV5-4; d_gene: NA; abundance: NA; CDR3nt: TGTGCCACCGCCGAAACGGGCGGCAACTATGGCTACACCTTC; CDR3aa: CATAETGGNYGYTF
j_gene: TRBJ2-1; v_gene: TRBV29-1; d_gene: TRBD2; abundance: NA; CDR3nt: TGCAGCGCCTTAGCGGGGGGGCCTGAGCAGTTCTTC; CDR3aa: CSALAGGPEQFF
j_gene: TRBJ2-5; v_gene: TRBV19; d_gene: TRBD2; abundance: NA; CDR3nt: TGTGCCAGTAGTAGTGGGTTAGCGGGGGGGCGAGAGACCCAGTACTTC; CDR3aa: CASSSGLAGGRETQYF
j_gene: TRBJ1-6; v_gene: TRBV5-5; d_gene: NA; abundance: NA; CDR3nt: TGTGCCAGCAGCCTCGGAGGCGCCTATAATTCACCCCTCCACTTT; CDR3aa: CASSLGGAYNSPLHF
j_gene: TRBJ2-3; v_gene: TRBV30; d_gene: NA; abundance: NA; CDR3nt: TGTGCCTGGAGTGTAGGGGTGGATACGCAGTATTTT; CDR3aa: CAWSVGVDTQYF
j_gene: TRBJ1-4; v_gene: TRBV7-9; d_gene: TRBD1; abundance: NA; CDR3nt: TGTGCCAGCAGCTTAGCGGTCTTGACAGGGTCCCAGGCTAATGAAAAACTGTTTTTT; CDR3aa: CASSLAVLTGSQANEKLFF
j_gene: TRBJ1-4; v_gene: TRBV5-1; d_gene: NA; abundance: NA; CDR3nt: TGCGCCAGCAGCTTGGATTCCCCGCAGGGGAATGAAAAACTGTTTTTT; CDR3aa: CASSLDSPQGNEKLFF
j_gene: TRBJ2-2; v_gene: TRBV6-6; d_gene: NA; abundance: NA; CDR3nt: TGTGCCAGCAGTTACTCGTCACCGAACACCGGGGAGCTGTTTTTT; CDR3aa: CASSYSSPNTGELFF
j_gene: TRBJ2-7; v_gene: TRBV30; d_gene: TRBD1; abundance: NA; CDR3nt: TGTGCCTGGAATACAGGGGGCGGCTACGAGCAGTACTTC; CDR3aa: CAWNTGGGYEQYF
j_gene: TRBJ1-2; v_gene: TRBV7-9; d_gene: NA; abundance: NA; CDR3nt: TGTGCCAGCACCCCTCTCAACTATGGCTACACCTTC; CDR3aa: CASTPLNYGYTF
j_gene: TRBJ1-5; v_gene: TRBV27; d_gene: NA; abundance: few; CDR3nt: TGTGCCAGCAGTCAGTGGGACCGGGATGGTCCCCAGCATTTT; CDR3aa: CASSQWDRDGPQHF
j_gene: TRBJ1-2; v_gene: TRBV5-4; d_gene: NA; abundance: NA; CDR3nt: TGTGCCAGCAGCTTGGGCGGCAGCAACTATGGCTACACCTTC; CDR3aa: CASSLGGSNYGYTF
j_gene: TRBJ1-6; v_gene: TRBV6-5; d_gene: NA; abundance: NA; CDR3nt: TGTGCCAGCAGTTTAGTGGCGAATTCACCCCTCCACTTT; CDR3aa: CASSLVANSPLHF
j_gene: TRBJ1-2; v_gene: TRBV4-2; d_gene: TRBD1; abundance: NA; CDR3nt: TGTGCCAGCAGTCAACGAGACCGAGGACAGGGGGAGGGCTATGGCTACACCTTC; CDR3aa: CASSQRDRGQGEGYGYTF